The present T cell receptor beta chain was sequenced within a study of blood T cell repertoires in COVID-19. Enrollees, 18 to 89 years old, lived in about two dozen US areas. Researchers sorted participants into cohorts using their self-reported clinical history. Method: immunoSEQ multiplex PCR; TCRdb's copy keeps in-frame clones and lacks some. Of under 400,000 clones detected, roughly 86% appear once; the ten largest clones hold over 1%. The CDR3 is 20 amino acids. After removal of 0 bases from V and 0 bases from J, the junction contained 8 bases not matched to a gene. The germline V gene encodes CDR1 SGHRS and CDR2 YFSETQ.

Sequenced: PBMCs or T cells enriched from blood (not recorded which). V gene TRBV5-1 combines with J gene TRBJ2-2; 13 nucleotides align to TRBD2. The receptor was derived from a young woman who had been exposed to COVID-19. CDR3 nucleotides: TGCGCCAGCAGCTTGGCCAAGACTAGCGGGAGGACCGCGAACACCGGGGAGCTGTTTTTT. Residues: CASSLAKTSGRTANTGELFF.